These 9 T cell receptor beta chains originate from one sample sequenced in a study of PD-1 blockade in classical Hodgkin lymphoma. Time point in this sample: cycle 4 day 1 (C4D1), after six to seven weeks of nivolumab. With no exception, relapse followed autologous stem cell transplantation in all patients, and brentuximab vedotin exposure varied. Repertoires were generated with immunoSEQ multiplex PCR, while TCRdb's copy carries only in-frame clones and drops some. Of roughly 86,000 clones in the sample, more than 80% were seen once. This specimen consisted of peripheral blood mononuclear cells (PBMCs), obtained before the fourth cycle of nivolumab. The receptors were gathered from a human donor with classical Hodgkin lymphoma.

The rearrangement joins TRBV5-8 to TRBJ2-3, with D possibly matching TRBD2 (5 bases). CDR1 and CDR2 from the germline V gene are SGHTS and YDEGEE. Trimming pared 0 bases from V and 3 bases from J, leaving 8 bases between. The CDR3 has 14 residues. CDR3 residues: CASSLGGLTDTQYF. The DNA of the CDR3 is TGTGCCAGCAGCTTGGGAGGGTTAACAGATACGCAGTATTTT.

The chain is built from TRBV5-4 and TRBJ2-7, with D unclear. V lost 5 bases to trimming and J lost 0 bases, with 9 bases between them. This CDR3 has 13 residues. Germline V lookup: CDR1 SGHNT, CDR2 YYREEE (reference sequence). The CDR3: CASSDQSSYEQYF. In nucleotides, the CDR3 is TGTGCCAGCAGTGACCAGAGCTCCTACGAGCAGTACTTC.

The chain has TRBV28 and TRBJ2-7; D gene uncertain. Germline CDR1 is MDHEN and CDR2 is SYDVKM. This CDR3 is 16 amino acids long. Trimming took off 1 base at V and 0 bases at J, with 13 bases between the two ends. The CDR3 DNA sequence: TGTGCCAGCAGTTTATTGGGCGGATCGATCTCCTACGAGCAGTACTTC. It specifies CASSLLGGSISYEQYF.

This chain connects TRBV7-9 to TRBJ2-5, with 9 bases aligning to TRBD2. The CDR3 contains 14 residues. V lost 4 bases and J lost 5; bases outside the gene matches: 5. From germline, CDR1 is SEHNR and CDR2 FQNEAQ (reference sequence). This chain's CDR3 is CASSSRTSVETQYF. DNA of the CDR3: TGTGCCAGCAGCTCGCGGACTAGCGTCGAGACCCAGTACTTC.

The CDR3 DNA follows: TGTGCCAGCAGCCCAGCGGGGGGTACGCAGTATTTT. Amino acid sequence: CASSPAGGTQYF. This chain links TRBV7-2 with TRBJ2-3, with 9 bases lining up with TRBD2. V trimming: 5 bases; J trimming: 8 bases; junction bases outside the gene matches: 2. The germline V gene has CDR1 SGHTA and CDR2 FQGNSA. The CDR3 has 12 residues.

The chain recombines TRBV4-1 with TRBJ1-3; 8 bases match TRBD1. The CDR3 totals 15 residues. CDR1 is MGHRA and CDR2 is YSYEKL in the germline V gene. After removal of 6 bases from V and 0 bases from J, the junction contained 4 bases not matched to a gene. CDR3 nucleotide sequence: TGCGCCAGCAGAGACAGGGGACTCTCTGGAAACACCATATATTTT. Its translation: CASRDRGLSGNTIYF.

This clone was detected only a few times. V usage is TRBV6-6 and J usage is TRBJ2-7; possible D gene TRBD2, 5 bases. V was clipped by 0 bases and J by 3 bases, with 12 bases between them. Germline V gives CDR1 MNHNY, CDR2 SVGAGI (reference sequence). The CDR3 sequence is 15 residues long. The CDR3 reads CASSYSTGVGYEQYF. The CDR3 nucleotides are TGTGCCAGCAGTTACTCGACCGGGGTCGGCTACGAGCAGTACTTC.

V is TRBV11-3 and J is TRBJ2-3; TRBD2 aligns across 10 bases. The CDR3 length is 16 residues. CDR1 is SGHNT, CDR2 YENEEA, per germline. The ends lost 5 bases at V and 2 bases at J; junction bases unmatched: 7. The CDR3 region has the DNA TGTGCCAGCAGCCTAGGGACTAGCGTGGCCACAGATACGCAGTATTTT. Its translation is CASSLGTSVATDTQYF.

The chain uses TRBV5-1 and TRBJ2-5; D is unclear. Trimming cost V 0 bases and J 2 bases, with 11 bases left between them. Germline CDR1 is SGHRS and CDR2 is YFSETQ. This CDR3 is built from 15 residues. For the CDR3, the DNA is TGCGCCAGCAGCTTGGCCTTGGGGTGGCAAGAGACCCAGTACTTC. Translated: CASSLALGWQETQYF.